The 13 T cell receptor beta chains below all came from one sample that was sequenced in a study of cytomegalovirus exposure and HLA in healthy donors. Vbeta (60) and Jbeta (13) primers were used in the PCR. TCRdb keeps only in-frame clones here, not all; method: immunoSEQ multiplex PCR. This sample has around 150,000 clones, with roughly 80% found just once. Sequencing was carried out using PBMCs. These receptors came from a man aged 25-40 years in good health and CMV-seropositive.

This chain's CDR3 is CASSPPEGYEQYF. The DNA for the CDR3 is TGTGCCAGTAGTCCCCCAGAGGGCTACGAGCAGTACTTC. The chain employs TRBV19 and TRBJ2-7; a weak D match, TRBD2 (5 bases). The CDR3 covers 13 residues. V lost 5 bases, J lost 3 bases, and 11 bases lay in between. Germline CDR1 LNHDA, CDR2 SQIVND (reference sequence).

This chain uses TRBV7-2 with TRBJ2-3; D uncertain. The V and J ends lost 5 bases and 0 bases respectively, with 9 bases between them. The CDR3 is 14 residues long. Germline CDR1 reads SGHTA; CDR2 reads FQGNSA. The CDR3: CASSPLSSTDTQYF. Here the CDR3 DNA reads TGTGCCAGCAGCCCGCTCAGTAGCACAGATACGCAGTATTTT.

The CDR3 spells CASSLGRYQETQYF. DNA for the CDR3: TGTGCCAGCAGCTTAGGGCGGTACCAAGAGACCCAGTACTTC. V gene TRBV7-7 combines with J gene TRBJ2-5; D unclear. The CDR3 spans 14 residues. CDR1 is SSHAT and CDR2 is FNYEAQ in the germline V gene (reference sequence). V lost 1 base and J lost 0, with 6 bases in between.

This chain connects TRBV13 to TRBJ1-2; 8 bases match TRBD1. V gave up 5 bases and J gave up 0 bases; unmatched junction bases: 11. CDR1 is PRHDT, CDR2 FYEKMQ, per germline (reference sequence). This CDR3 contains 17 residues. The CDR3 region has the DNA TGTGCCAGCAGCCCCCGGACAGGGAGGAGGACTAACTATGGCTACACCTTC. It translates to CASSPRTGRRTNYGYTF.

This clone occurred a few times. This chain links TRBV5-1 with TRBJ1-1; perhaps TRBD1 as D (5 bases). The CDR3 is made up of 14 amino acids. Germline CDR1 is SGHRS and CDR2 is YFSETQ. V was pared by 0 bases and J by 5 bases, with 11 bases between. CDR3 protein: CASSLASGETEAFF. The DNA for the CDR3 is TGCGCCAGCAGCTTGGCCTCGGGGGAGACTGAAGCTTTCTTT.

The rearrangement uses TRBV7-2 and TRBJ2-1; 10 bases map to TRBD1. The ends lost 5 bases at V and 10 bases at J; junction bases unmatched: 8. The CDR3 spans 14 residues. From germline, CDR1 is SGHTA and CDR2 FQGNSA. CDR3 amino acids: CASSGTGVGGEQFF. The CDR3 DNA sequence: TGTGCCAGCAGCGGGACAGGGGTAGGTGGCGAGCAGTTCTTC.

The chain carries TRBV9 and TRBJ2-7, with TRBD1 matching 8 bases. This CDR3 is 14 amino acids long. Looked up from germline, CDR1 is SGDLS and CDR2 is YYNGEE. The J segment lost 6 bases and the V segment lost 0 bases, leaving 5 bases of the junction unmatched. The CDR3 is CASSVEDREVEQYF. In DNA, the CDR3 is TGTGCCAGCAGCGTAGAGGACAGGGAGGTCGAGCAGTACTTC.

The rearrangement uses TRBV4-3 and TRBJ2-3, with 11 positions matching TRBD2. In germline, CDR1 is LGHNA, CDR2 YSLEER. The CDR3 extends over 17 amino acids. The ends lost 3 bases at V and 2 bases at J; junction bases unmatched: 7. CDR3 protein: CASSQASGGRITDTQYF. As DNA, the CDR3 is TGCGCCAGCAGCCAGGCTAGCGGGGGGAGGATCACAGATACGCAGTATTTT.

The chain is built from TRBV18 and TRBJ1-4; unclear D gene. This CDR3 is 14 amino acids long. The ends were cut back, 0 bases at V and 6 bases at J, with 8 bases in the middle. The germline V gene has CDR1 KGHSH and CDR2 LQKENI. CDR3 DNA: TGTGCCAGCTCACCACCATTCGGGGATGAAAAACTGTTTTTT. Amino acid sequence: CASSPPFGDEKLFF.

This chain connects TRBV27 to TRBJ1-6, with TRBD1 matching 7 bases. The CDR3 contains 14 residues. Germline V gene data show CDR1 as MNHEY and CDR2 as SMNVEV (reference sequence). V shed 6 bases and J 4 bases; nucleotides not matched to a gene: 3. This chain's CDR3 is CASRLQGYNSPLHF. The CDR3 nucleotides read TGTGCCAGCAGACTACAGGGGTATAATTCACCCCTCCACTTT.

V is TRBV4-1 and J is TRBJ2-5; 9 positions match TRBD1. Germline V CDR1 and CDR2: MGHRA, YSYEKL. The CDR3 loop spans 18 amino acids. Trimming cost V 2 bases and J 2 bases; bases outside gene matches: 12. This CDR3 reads CASSQTGTGRIFQETQYF. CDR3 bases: TGCGCCAGCAGCCAAACTGGGACAGGGCGAATCTTTCAAGAGACCCAGTACTTC.

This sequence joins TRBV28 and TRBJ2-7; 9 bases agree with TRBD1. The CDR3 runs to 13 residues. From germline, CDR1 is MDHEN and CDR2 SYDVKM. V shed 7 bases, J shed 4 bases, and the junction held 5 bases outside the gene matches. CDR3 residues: CASTNRGQYEQYF. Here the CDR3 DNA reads TGTGCCAGCACTAACAGGGGGCAATACGAGCAGTACTTC.

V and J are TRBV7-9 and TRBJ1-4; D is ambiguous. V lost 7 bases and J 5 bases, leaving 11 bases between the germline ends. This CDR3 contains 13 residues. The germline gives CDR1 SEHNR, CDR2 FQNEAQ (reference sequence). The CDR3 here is CASTIGANEKLFF. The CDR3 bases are TGTGCCAGCACCATTGGTGCGAATGAAAAACTGTTTTTT. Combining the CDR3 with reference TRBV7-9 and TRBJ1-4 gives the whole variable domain DTGVSQNPRHKITKRGQNVTFRCDPISEHNRLYWYRQTLGQGPEFLTYFQNEAQLEKSRLLSDRFSAERPKGSFSTLEIQRTEQGDSAMYLCASTIGANEKLFFGSGTQLSVL.